This TCR beta chain came from a study of immune evolution from preneoplasia to lung adenocarcinoma (dated by TCRdb to 2020 to 2022). Background on the whole study: The study combined immune gene expression, TCR sequencing and multiplex immunofluorescence to profile immune contexture across lung adenocarcinoma precursors and invasive adenocarcinoma. The immune data were integrated with whole exome sequencing and methylation data from the same cohort of nodules. Sample size was based on specimen availability rather than a prior power calculation. The overall cohort was made up of more than 40 patients with pulmonary nodules who had surgical resection. A total of over 50 patients contributed TCR sequencing data. According to the study, over a hundred samples went through TCR sequencing. POLYSOLVER was used to infer Class I HLA alleles from exome data, and LOHHLA was used to detect allele-specific HLA loss. Resected precursor lesions (AAH, AIS, MIA) and invasive adenocarcinomas were compared against paired morphologically normal lung tissue.

The immunoSEQ hsTCRbeta Kit was used to sequence TCR beta CDR3 regions from DNA. Per the source publication's procedure: TCR sequencing data were analysed with the ImmunoSEQ Analyzer. T cell clonality was calculated on productive rearrangements as 1 minus Pielou's evenness. To measure T cell diversity, the inverse Simpson index was applied to productive templates. T cell density was expressed as TCR beta template counts normalized to usable DNA, with usable DNA estimated by amplifying and sequencing housekeeping genes. Two-sided Kruskal-Wallis tests were used to compare TCR metrics across histologic stages. TCRdb provides this immuneACCESS table in a form limited to in-frame rearrangements. Some clones are lacking; in checked studies, under half of them reflect an unresolved V gene, and why the rest are absent is not known. V, J and clone size reflect that table, while D and trimming were determined from the DNA. Recorded for this sample are some 5,800 clones; roughly 77% of them occurred a single time. The ten most abundant clones make up roughly 21% of the sample.

This clone was recorded once. The clone's antigen remains unknown. No much larger clone is present one base from it, and per-base qualities are unavailable. From the cysteine through the phenylalanine, the CDR3 covers 16 amino acids. The kept DNA is CDR3 alone, 48 bases in frame from the first base. V gives up 4 bases and J gives up 4 bases, and the segment between their germline ends measures 14 bases. CDR1 and CDR2 were assigned from the germline V gene as LGHNA and YSLEER. Resection was performed on patients in Japan or China between about 2014 and 2017. Histologic diagnosis of each case was confirmed independently by two lung cancer pathologists on H&E slides. The AllPrep DNA/RNA FFPE Kit was used to isolate DNA from FFPE tissue. The paper as a whole reports these results and caveats: The highest top T cell clone frequencies were observed in normal lung, and a progressive decrease in top T cell clone frequencies appeared to occur from AAH through AIS, MIA and invasive adenocarcinoma. Because all patients were from Japan and China, applicability to Western populations was uncertain. Findings were based on association rather than direct causation; larger cohorts with long-term follow-up and longitudinal biopsies were deemed needed. Clonality was highest in normal lung, while later-stage lesions appeared to show lower clonality but higher T cell density and diversity.

This clonotype was obtained from a person in their sixties or seventies with lung adenocarcinoma. The sample taken for sequencing was FFPE adjacent normal lung tissue. The chain was built from TRBV4-3 and TRBJ2-6; the D gene cannot be named for sure. The CDR3 reads as follows: CASSPAPPPGANVLTF. The bases are TGCGCCAGCAGCCCAGCCCCCCCACCCGGGGCCAACGTCCTGACTTTC.